A single sample is the source of the 21 T cell receptor beta chains below, sequenced in a study of blood T cell repertoires in COVID-19. Generated by immunoSEQ multiplex PCR, the TCRdb table keeps only in-frame clones and is missing some. The top ten hold approximately 2.3% of the sample, which has around 110,000 clones, roughly 80% seen once. The specimen was peripheral blood. The receptors stem from a man aged 25-45 years with acute or convalescent COVID-19.

This clone was picked up one time. The chain links TRBV14 to TRBJ2-7; 9 nucleotides align to TRBD1. CDR3 size: 16 residues. The J segment lost 2 bases and the V segment lost 1 base, leaving 6 bases of the junction unmatched. CDR1 and CDR2 from the germline V gene are SGHDN and FVKESK. CDR3 residues: CASSQAGTGFPYEQYF. In DNA, the CDR3 is TGTGCCAGCAGCCAAGCCGGGACAGGGTTCCCCTACGAGCAGTACTTC.

This chain uses TRBV4-1 with TRBJ1-5, with TRBD1 as a possible D gene (6 bases). Germline V gives CDR1 MGHRA, CDR2 YSYEKL. Trimming left V 4 bases short and J 6 bases short, with 19 bases between. CDR3 length equals 16 residues. The CDR3 here is CASSPSKGGYSQPQHF. CDR3 nucleotide sequence: TGCGCCAGCAGCCCCTCTAAAGGGGGTTATAGTCAGCCCCAGCATTTT.

This chain links TRBV5-1 with TRBJ1-1; D gene unclear. The germline CDR1 and CDR2 sequences are SGHRS and YFSETQ. There are 13 residues in the CDR3. Between the trimmed V and J ends, which lost 0 bases and 4 bases, there was a span of 7 bases. CDR3 protein: CASSLGSGTEAFF. CDR3 in DNA: TGCGCCAGCAGCTTGGGCTCGGGCACTGAAGCTTTCTTT.

The rearrangement links TRBV10-2 to TRBJ1-2; 7 bases agree with TRBD1. The CDR3 runs to 16 residues. J lost 2 bases, V lost 3 bases, and 9 bases had no gene match. Germline V gene lookup returns CDR1 WSHSY and CDR2 SAAADI. The CDR3 is CASSDGQVQGNYGYTF. The CDR3 DNA follows: TGCGCCAGCAGTGATGGTCAAGTACAGGGGAACTATGGCTACACCTTC.

V gene TRBV19 combines with J gene TRBJ2-7, with 11 bases matching TRBD2. The germline V gene has CDR1 LNHDA and CDR2 SQIVND (reference sequence). The junction had 5 bases not matched to a gene; V was cut back by 3 bases and J by 7 bases. The CDR3 runs 14 residues. The CDR3 loop reads CASSITSGSSEQYV. The CDR3 bases are TGTGCCAGTAGTATTACTAGCGGGAGTAGTGAGCAGTACGTC.

The chain is built from TRBV19 and TRBJ2-5, with 10 bases identical to TRBD2. Germline-derived CDR1 and CDR2 are LNHDA and SQIVND (reference sequence). The CDR3 covers 18 residues. J lost 1 base, V lost 5 bases, and 13 bases had no gene match. CDR3 sequence (DNA): TGTGCCAGTAGTTGGGGTAGCGGGGGGACCGGTCTCCAAGAGACCCAGTACTTC. Residues: CASSWGSGGTGLQETQYF.

This clone was detected ten times or more. The V and J genes are TRBV3-1 (or the pseudogene TRBV3-2) and TRBJ2-2; the D gene is possibly TRBD2 (6 bases). V shed 9 bases and J shed 5 bases, with 16 bases lying between them. The germline gives CDR1 LGHDT, CDR2 YNNKEL (reference sequence). The CDR3 contains 14 residues. The DNA of the CDR3 is TGTGCCAGTTCCCGGGACTCACCAACCGGGGAGCTGTTTTTT. Residues: CASSRDSPTGELFF.

The chain uses TRBV11-3 and TRBJ2-1; 10 bases map to TRBD2. Per the germline V gene, CDR1 is SGHNT and CDR2 is YENEEA. The CDR3 is 15 amino acids. The junction had 8 bases not matched to a gene; V was cut back by 4 bases and J by 8 bases. CDR3: CASSSLAGGNHEQFF. CDR3 nucleotides: TGTGCCAGCAGCTCCTTAGCGGGGGGAAACCATGAGCAGTTCTTC.

This clone appeared a few times. The chain employs TRBV4-2 and TRBJ2-2; maybe TRBD1 (5 bases). Deletions cut 0 bases from V and 1 base from J, with 6 bases between. Germline-derived CDR1 and CDR2 are LGHNA and YNFKEQ. The CDR3 is made up of 15 amino acids. CDR3 loop: CASSQEGLNTGELFF. For the CDR3, the DNA is TGTGCCAGCAGCCAAGAGGGGCTGAACACCGGGGAGCTGTTTTTT.

This clone is labeled as medium-sized. The chain combines TRBV6-1 with TRBJ1-6, with a tentative D call TRBD1 (5 bases). The CDR3 loop spans 16 amino acids. Deletions cut 1 base from V and 10 bases from J, with 17 bases between. Germline lookup yields CDR1 MNHNS and CDR2 SASEGT. This chain's CDR3 is CASSEGAGQGGSPLHF. The CDR3 bases are TGTGCCAGCAGTGAAGGGGCCGGCCAGGGCGGATCACCCCTCCACTTT.

This clone has only a few counts. V and J are TRBV25-1 and TRBJ1-6, with D hard to call. The CDR3 consists of 16 residues. CDR1 MGHDK and CDR2 SYGVNS come from the germline V gene. V was cut by 2 bases and J by 0 bases, with 8 bases left in between. The CDR3 is CASSEGASSYNSPLHF. The DNA of the CDR3 is TGTGCCAGCAGTGAAGGAGCTAGCTCCTATAATTCACCCCTCCACTTT.

This clone was counted between two and nine times. The rearrangement links TRBV19 to TRBJ1-4; a weak D match, TRBD1 (5 bases). This CDR3 is 16 amino acids long. Germline assignment: CDR1 LNHDA and CDR2 SQIVND (reference sequence). V gave up 5 bases and J gave up 0 bases, with 13 bases separating them. Here the CDR3 DNA reads TGTGCCAGTAGTGGCCCAGGGTCACCAACTAATGAAAAACTGTTTTTT. Protein sequence: CASSGPGSPTNEKLFF.

This clone was seen only a few times. This chain uses TRBV10-3 with TRBJ1-3, with D possibly TRBD1 on 5 matching bases. This CDR3 is 16 amino acids long. Trimming took off 1 base at V and 0 bases at J, with 10 bases between the two ends. CDR1 is ENHRY, CDR2 SYGVKD, per germline. Here the CDR3 DNA reads TGTGCCATCAGTGAGTATCCGGGACTCTCTGGAAACACCATATATTTT. Its protein is CAISEYPGLSGNTIYF.

The chain has TRBV2 and TRBJ1-1; D is uncertain. Trimming took 7 bases from V and 10 from J, leaving 13 bases between them. The CDR3 consists of 11 residues. Germline assignment: CDR1 SNHLY and CDR2 FYNNEI. Here the CDR3 DNA reads TGTGCCAGCAACGAGGGTATTCGAGCTTTCTTT. This gives the protein CASNEGIRAFF.

The chain combines TRBV7-3 with TRBJ1-6; 9 bases map to TRBD1. In germline, CDR1 is SGHTA, CDR2 FQGTGA. The CDR3 loop spans 14 amino acids. J gave up 9 bases and V 5 bases, and 5 bases lay outside the gene matches. The CDR3 protein is CASSIGQGSSPLHF. In nucleotides, the CDR3 is TGTGCCAGCAGCATCGGACAGGGGAGTTCACCCCTCCACTTT.

The chain uses TRBV14 and TRBJ2-7; 16 bases align to TRBD2. After removal of 5 bases from V and 5 bases from J, the junction contained 3 bases not matched to a gene. The CDR3 has 15 amino acids. From germline, CDR1 is SGHDN and CDR2 FVKESK. CDR3 residues: CASSLGTSGRDEQYV. The CDR3 coding sequence is TGTGCCAGCAGCTTAGGGACTAGCGGGAGGGACGAGCAGTACGTC.

The gene calls are TRBV6-5 and TRBJ2-3, with 12 bases matching TRBD2. The CDR3 runs 15 residues. Looked up from germline, CDR1 is MNHEY and CDR2 is SVGAGI. The trim removed 2 bases at V and 6 bases at J, leaving 3 bases unmatched. CDR3 residues: CASSYRGTSGDTQYF. The CDR3 DNA follows: TGTGCCAGCAGTTACCGCGGGACTAGCGGGGATACGCAGTATTTT.

J is TRBJ1-3 and V is TRBV11-2; 10 nucleotides align to TRBD1. With V trimmed by 4 bases and J by 2 bases, 2 bases remained unmatched. The CDR3 is 15 residues long. The germline V gene encodes CDR1 SGHAT and CDR2 FQNNGV. In DNA form, the CDR3 reads TGTGCCAGCAGCTGGGACAGGGGAGCTGGAAACACCATATATTTT. It is translated as CASSWDRGAGNTIYF.

J is TRBJ1-2 and V is TRBV25-1, with D tentatively TRBD1 (6 bases). This CDR3 has 15 amino acids. The V end lost 5 bases, the J end lost 5 bases, and 18 bases lay between the germline ends. The germline gives CDR1 MGHDK, CDR2 SYGVNS. This CDR3 reads CASSTPGTLPYGYTF. The CDR3 nucleotides read TGTGCCAGCAGTACCCCCGGGACACTCCCGTATGGCTACACCTTC.

The chain couples TRBV5-6 to TRBJ2-7, with D perhaps matching TRBD1 (6 bases). This CDR3 region has 14 residues. Germline V gene sequence: CDR1 SGHDT, CDR2 YYEEEE. The V and J ends lost 5 bases and 0 bases respectively, with 12 bases between them. This CDR3 reads CASRKAGASYEQYF. The CDR3, as DNA: TGTGCCAGCAGGAAGGCAGGGGCCTCCTACGAGCAGTACTTC.

The CDR3 sequence is CATSRVTGQGEETQYF. The CDR3 DNA reads TGTGCCACCAGCAGGGTCACGGGGCAGGGGGAAGAGACCCAGTACTTC. The chain couples TRBV15 to TRBJ2-5, with 7 bases that match TRBD1. The J segment lost 3 bases and the V segment lost 3 bases, leaving 10 bases of the junction unmatched. Germline V gene lookup returns CDR1 LNHNV and CDR2 YYDKDF (reference sequence). This CDR3 contains 16 residues.